This TCR beta chain is drawn from a study of blood T cell repertoires in COVID-19 (dated by TCRdb to the early 2020s). Regarding the research as a whole: Collaborator samples came from the United States, Italy and Spain and covered acute and convalescent phases of COVID-19. The prospective study material was composed of cDNA or gDNA derived from T cells, B-cell-depleted T cells, or PBMCs. Subjects who had been exposed to COVID-19, were actively infected with it, or had recovered from it provided the deeply sampled blood TCRbeta repertoires that made up the dataset. The repertoires were released in a freely available public database intended as a resource for research on the immune response to SARS-CoV-2. Samples came from the ongoing ImmuneRACE study (first 160 participants) plus 1,254 subjects from 6 global collaborators. The sample metadata nearly always contained a de-identified subject ID, COVID-19 status, age in years and sex. Where HLA class I and class II types were available, the types were taken from metadata supplied by the sample provider, not from assay-based typing.

Participants in the prospective study were enrolled through a virtual design, were aged about 18 to 89 years, and lived in fewer than 30 United States geographic areas. In the prospective study, cohorts were assigned on the basis of participant-reported clinical history obtained from a screening survey and a study questionnaire. Recovered participants in ImmuneRACE Cohort 3 were defined by two consecutive negative NP/OP PCR tests, clearance by a healthcare professional, or resolution of symptoms. In the prospective study, mobile phlebotomists collected whole blood, serum and a nasopharyngeal or oropharyngeal swab from each participant. Over a roughly 2-month period, participants in the prospective study had the option of providing additional blood draws and questionnaires. Before DNA extraction, blood samples from the prospective study were shipped at room temperature or frozen. Spanning cysteine to phenylalanine, the CDR3 consists of 14 amino acids. The CDR3 DNA has 42 bases and is translated from base 1. Trimming removed 0 bases from V and 5 bases from J, leaving 10 bases between the germline ends. CDR1 and CDR2 were assigned from the germline V gene (reference sequence) as SGHNT and YYREEE.

The paper as a whole reports these results and caveats: How much clinical and demographic metadata was included differed by source and by participant, and the metadata was provided uncurated.

With respect to this clone: It has no known antigen specificity. No base-level quality is on record; no much larger clone is a single base apart.

The immunoSEQ Assay, a bias-controlled multiplex PCR, was used to amplify TCRbeta CDR3 regions from genomic DNA. Under the source paper's analysis protocol: Nucleated cell counts per sample were estimated from amplification of reference gene primers within the assay. To quantify the absolute abundance of each unique TCRbeta CDR3 rearrangement, sequence reads were collapsed and filtered. Productive Simpson clonality was computed per sample as the square root of Simpson's diversity index over productive rearrangements. TCRdb carries this immuneACCESS record with in-frame sequences only. Its versions omit some clonotypes, under half of them owing to an unresolved V gene in the studies checked, with the rest unexplained. V and J calls plus clone size are reproduced from that table; the DNA served to infer D and trimming. The sample contains approximately 230,000 clones, about nine tenths of them found a single time. 15% to 19% of the sample is in the top ten clones.

Sample: PBMCs or T cells enriched from blood (not recorded which). The chain employs TRBV5-4 and TRBJ2-3, with the D gene too uncertain to name. This receptor was identified in a man between 18 and 29 years old who had recovered from COVID-19. The sequence in DNA is TGTGCCAGCAGCTTGGAGACTTTCGAAGATACGCAGTATTTT. This yields the protein CASSLETFEDTQYF.